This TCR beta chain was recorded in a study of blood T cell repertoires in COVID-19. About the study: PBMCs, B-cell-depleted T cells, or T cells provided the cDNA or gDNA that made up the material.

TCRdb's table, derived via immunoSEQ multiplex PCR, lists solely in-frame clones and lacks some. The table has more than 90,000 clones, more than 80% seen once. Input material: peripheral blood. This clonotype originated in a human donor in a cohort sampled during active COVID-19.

The CDR3 protein is CASSAYLQQGGQNEKLFF. Written as DNA, the CDR3 is TGTGCCAGCAGCGCTTATCTTCAGCAGGGCGGACAAAATGAAAAACTGTTTTTT. The chain recombines TRBV13 with TRBJ1-4; tentatively, D is TRBD1 (5 bases). Per the germline V gene, CDR1 is PRHDT and CDR2 is FYEKMQ (reference sequence). This CDR3 spans 18 amino acids. Trimming stripped 5 bases from V and 5 bases from J, with 24 bases between.